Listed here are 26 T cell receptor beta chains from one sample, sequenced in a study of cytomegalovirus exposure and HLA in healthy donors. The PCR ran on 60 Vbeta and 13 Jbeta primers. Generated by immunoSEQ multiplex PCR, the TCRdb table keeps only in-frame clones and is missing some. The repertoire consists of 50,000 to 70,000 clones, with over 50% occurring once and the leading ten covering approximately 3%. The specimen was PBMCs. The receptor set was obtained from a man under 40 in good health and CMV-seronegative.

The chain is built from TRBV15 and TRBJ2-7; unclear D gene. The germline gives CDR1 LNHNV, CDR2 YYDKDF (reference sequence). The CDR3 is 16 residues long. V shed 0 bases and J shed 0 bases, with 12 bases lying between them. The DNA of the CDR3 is TGTGCCACCAGCAGAGATTTCGAGATCCTCTCCTACGAGCAGTACTTC. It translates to CATSRDFEILSYEQYF.

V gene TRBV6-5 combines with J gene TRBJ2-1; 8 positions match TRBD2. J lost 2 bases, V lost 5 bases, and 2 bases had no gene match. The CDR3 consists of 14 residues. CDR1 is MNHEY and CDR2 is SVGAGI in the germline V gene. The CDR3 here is CASSPSGPYNEQFF. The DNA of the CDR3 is TGTGCCAGCAGTCCTAGCGGGCCCTACAATGAGCAGTTCTTC.

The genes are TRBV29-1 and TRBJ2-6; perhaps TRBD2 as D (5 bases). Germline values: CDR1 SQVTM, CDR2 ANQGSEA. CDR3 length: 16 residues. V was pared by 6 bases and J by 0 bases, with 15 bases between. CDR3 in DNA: TGCAGCGTCCCCCGCGGCGGAGGCTCTGGGGCCAACGTCCTGACTTTC. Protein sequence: CSVPRGGGSGANVLTF.

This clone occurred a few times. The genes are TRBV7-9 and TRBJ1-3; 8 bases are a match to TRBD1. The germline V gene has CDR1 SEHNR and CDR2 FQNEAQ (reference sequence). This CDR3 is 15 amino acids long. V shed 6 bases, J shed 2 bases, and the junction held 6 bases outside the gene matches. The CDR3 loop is CASRPDRGPGNTIYF. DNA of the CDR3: TGTGCCAGCAGGCCTGACAGGGGCCCTGGAAACACCATATATTTT.

The DNA of the CDR3 is TGTGCCAGCAGCCAAGATCAAGGGCGGGCGGGGCGAGAGACCCAGTACTTC. This codes for CASSQDQGRAGRETQYF. The rearrangement joins TRBV4-2 to TRBJ2-5, with a weak D call TRBD2 (6 bases). This CDR3 spans 17 amino acids. Per the germline V gene, CDR1 is LGHNA and CDR2 is YNFKEQ. V lost 0 bases and J 4 bases, leaving 18 bases between the germline ends.

The CDR3 DNA reads as TGTGCCAGCAGCCAGTGGGGACTAGCGGGGTCTCAAGAGACCCAGTACTTC. Translating gives CASSQWGLAGSQETQYF. The chain carries TRBV2 and TRBJ2-5; 13 nucleotides match TRBD2. V shed 6 bases, J shed 2 bases, and the junction held 9 bases outside the gene matches. Per the germline V gene, CDR1 is SNHLY and CDR2 is FYNNEI. The CDR3 is made up of 17 amino acids.

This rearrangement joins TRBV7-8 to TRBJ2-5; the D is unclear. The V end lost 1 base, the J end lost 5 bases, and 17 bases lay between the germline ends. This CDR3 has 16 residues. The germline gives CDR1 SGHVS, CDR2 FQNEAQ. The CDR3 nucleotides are TGTGCCAGCAGCTTAGGGTTAACGATGAGGTCGGAGACCCAGTACTTC. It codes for CASSLGLTMRSETQYF.

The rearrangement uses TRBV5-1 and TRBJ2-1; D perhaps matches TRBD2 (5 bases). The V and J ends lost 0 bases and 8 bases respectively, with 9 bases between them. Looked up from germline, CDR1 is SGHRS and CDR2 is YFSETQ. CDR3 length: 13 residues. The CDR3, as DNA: TGCGCCAGCAGCTTGGTGGACTTGTATGAGCAGTTCTTC. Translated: CASSLVDLYEQFF. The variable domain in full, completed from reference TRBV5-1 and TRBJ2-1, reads KAGVTQTPRYLIKTRGQQVTLSCSPISGHRSVSWYQQTPGQGLQFLFEYFSETQRNKGNFPGRFSGRQFSNSRSEMNVSTLELGDSALYLCASSLVDLYEQFFGPGTRLTVL.

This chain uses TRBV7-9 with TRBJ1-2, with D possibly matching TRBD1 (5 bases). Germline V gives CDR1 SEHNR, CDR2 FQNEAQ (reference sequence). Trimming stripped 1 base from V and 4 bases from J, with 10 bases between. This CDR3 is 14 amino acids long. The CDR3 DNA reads TGTGCCAGCAGCTTAGTTCAGGGTGCCTATGGCTACACCTTC. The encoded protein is CASSLVQGAYGYTF.

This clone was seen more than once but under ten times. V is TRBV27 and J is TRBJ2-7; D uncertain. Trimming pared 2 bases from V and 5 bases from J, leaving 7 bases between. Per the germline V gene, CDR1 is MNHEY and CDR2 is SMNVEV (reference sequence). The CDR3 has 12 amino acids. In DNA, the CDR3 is TGTGCCAGCAGTTTAGGCGGTAACGAGCAGTACTTC. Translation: CASSLGGNEQYF.

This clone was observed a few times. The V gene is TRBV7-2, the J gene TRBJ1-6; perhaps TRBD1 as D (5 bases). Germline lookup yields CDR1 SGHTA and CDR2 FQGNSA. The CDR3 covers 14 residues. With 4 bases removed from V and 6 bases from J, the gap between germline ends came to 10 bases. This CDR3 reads CASSSQGSNSPLHF. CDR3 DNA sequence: TGTGCCAGCAGCTCGCAGGGCAGTAATTCACCCCTCCACTTT.

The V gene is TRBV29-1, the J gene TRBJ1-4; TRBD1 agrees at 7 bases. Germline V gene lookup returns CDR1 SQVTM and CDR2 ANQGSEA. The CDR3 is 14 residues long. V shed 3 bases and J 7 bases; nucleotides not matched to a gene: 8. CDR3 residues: CSVESGTVGEKLFF. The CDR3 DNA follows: TGCAGCGTTGAGTCGGGGACAGTCGGTGAAAAACTGTTTTTT.

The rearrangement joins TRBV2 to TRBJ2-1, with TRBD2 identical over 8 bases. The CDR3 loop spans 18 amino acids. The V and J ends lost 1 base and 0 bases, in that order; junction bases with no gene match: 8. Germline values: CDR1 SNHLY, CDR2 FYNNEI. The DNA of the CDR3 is TGTGCCAGCAGTGAAGTAGCGGGGACTACCAGCTCCTACAATGAGCAGTTCTTC. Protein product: CASSEVAGTTSSYNEQFF.

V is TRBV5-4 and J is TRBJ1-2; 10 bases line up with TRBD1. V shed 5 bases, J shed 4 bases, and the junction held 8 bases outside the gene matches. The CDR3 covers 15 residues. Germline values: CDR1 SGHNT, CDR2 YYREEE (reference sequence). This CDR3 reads CASSPPGQGSYGYTF. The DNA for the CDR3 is TGTGCCAGCAGTCCCCCGGGACAGGGGTCCTATGGCTACACCTTC. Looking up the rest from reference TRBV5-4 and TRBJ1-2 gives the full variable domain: ETGVTQSPTHLIKTRGQQVTLRCSSQSGHNTVSWYQQALGQGPQFIFQYYREEENGRGNFPPRFSGLQFPNYSSELNVNALELDDSALYLCASSPPGQGSYGYTFGSGTRLTVV.

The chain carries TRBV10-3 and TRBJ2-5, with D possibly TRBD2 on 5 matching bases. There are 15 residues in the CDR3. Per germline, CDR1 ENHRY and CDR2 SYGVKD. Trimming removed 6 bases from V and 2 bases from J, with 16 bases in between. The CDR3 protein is CAIRAEGVGQETQYF. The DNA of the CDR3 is TGTGCCATCAGGGCCGAGGGCGTGGGTCAAGAGACCCAGTACTTC.

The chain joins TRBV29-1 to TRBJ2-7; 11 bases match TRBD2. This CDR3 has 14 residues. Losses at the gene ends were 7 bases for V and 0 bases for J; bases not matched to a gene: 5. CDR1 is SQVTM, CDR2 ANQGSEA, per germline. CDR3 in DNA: TGCAGCGGTACTAGCGGGGGTAACTCCTACGAGCAGTACTTC. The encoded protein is CSGTSGGNSYEQYF.

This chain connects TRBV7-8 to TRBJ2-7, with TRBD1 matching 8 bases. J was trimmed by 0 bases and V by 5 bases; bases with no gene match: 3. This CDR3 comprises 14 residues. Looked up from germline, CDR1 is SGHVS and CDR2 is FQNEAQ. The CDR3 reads CASSATGVSYEQYF. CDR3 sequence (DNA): TGTGCCAGCAGCGCGACAGGGGTCTCCTACGAGCAGTACTTC.

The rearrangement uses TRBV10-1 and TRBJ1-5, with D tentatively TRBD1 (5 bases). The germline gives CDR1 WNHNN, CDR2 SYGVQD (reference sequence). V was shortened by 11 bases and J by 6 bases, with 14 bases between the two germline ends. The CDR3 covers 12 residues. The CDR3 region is CALTGGGQPQHF. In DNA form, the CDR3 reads TGCGCCCTAACGGGGGGTGGTCAGCCCCAGCATTTT.

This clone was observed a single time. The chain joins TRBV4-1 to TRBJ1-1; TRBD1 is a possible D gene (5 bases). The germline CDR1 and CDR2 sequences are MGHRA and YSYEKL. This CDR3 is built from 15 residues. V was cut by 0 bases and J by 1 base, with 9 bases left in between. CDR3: CASSQEWGGNTEAFF. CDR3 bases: TGCGCCAGCAGCCAAGAATGGGGGGGGAACACTGAAGCTTTCTTT.

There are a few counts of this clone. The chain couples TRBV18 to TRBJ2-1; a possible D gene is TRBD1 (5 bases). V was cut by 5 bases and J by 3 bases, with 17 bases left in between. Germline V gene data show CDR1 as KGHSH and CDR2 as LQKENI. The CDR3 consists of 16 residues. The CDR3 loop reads CASSDKLPGLYNEQFF. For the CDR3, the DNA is TGTGCCAGCTCAGATAAACTACCAGGGCTCTACAATGAGCAGTTCTTC.

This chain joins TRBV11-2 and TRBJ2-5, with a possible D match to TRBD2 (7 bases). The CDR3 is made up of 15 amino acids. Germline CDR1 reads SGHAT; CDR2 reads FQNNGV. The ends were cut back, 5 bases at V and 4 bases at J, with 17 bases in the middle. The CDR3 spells CASSGLWGGGETQYF. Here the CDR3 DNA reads TGTGCCAGCAGCGGTTTGTGGGGAGGGGGAGAGACCCAGTACTTC. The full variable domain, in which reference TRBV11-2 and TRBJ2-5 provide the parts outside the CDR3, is EAGVAQSPRYKIIEKRQSVAFWCNPISGHATLYWYQQILGQGPKLLIQFQNNGVVDDSQLPKDRFSAERLKGVDSTLKIQPAKLEDSAVYLCASSGLWGGGETQYFGPGTRLLVL.

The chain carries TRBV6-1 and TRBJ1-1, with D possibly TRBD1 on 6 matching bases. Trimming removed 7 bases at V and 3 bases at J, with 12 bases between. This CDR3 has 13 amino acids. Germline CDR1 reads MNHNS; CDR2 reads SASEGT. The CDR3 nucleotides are TGTGCCAGCAATTCGGCAGGGGACACTGAAGCTTTCTTT. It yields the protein CASNSAGDTEAFF.

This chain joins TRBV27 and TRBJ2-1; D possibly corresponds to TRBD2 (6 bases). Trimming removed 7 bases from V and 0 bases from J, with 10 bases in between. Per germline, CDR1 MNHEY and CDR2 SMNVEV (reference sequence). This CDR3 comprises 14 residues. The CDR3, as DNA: TGTGCCAGCATGAGACTAGACTCCTACAATGAGCAGTTCTTC. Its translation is CASMRLDSYNEQFF.

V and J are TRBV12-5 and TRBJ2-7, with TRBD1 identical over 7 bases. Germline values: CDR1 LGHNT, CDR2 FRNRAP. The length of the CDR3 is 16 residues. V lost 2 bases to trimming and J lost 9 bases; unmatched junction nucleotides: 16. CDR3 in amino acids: CASGLTSGQSVGGQYF. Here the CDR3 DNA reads TGTGCTAGTGGTTTGACCTCGGGACAGAGCGTCGGCGGGCAGTACTTC.

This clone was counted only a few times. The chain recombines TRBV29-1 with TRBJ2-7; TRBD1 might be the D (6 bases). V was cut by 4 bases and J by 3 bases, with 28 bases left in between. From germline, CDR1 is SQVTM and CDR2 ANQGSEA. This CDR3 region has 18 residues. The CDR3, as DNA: TGCAGCGTTGCATCCCCCCTCTTTGCCGACAGGCCTTACTACGAGCAGTACTTC. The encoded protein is CSVASPLFADRPYYEQYF.

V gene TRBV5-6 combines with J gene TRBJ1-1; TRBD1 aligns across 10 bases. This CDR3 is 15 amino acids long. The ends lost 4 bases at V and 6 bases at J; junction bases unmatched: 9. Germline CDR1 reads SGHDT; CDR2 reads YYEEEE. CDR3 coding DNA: TGTGCCAGCAGCGCGACAGGGGGCGCATACTCTGAAGCTTTCTTT. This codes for CASSATGGAYSEAFF.